The rows below give T cell receptor beta chains drawn from one sample of a study of cytomegalovirus exposure and HLA in healthy donors. Sequencing was performed with immunoSEQ multiplex PCR; in TCRdb, only in-frame clones are kept and a portion is missing. Of 130,000 to 150,000 clones in the sample, approximately 91% were seen once. Sequencing used PBMCs. The receptors originated from a man between 18 and 35 years old in good health and CMV-seronegative. CDR3s include the opening cysteine and the closing phenylalanine or tryptophan. The order of the fields is V gene, clone size, J gene, CDR3 protein. Size is omitted from some rows. Given values are once, few, many or a class for expanded clones.

V gene: TRBV5-1
clone size: .
J gene: TRBJ1-5
CDR3 protein: CASSLGTGENQPQHF

V gene: TRBV4-1
clone size: .
J gene: TRBJ2-5
CDR3 protein: CASSQGTSGRALETQYF

V gene: TRBV29-1
clone size: few
J gene: TRBJ2-3
CDR3 protein: CSVEWAGDTQYF

V gene: TRBV7-2
clone size: few
J gene: TRBJ1-2
CDR3 protein: CASSLGQGQTYGYTF

V gene: TRBV2
clone size: .
J gene: TRBJ2-7
CDR3 protein: CASRRGSYEQYF

V gene: TRBV28
clone size: .
J gene: TRBJ2-6
CDR3 protein: CASNRGTGANVLTF

V gene: TRBV30
clone size: .
J gene: TRBJ1-2
CDR3 protein: CAWSVIGSAYGYTF

V gene: TRBV27
clone size: .
J gene: TRBJ1-2
CDR3 protein: CASSYRQGANGYTF

V gene: TRBV4-2
clone size: few
J gene: TRBJ2-2
CDR3 protein: CASSQEFANTGELFF

V gene: TRBV7-9
clone size: once
J gene: TRBJ2-1
CDR3 protein: CASSPVTGTPDNEQFF

V gene: TRBV5-1
clone size: .
J gene: TRBJ2-1
CDR3 protein: CASSRRDRNDNEQFF

V gene: TRBV7-9
clone size: .
J gene: TRBJ2-1
CDR3 protein: CASSLAGGALWQFF

V gene: TRBV5-6
clone size: .
J gene: TRBJ2-2
CDR3 protein: CASSLAIAGVTGELFF

V gene: TRBV10-2
clone size: .
J gene: TRBJ1-5
CDR3 protein: CASSEQGINQPQHF

V gene: TRBV5-1
clone size: .
J gene: TRBJ2-4
CDR3 protein: CASSQQGVGNIQYF

V gene: TRBV28
clone size: .
J gene: TRBJ1-2
CDR3 protein: CASSPPGAGPRYGYTF

V gene: TRBV9
clone size: .
J gene: TRBJ1-2
CDR3 protein: CASSVGGTGYGYTF

V gene: TRBV11-3
clone size: few
J gene: TRBJ2-1
CDR3 protein: CASSLGLSSSGGAINRQFF

V gene: TRBV27
clone size: .
J gene: TRBJ2-1
CDR3 protein: CASKKGQGDNEQFF

V gene: TRBV19
clone size: .
J gene: TRBJ1-2
CDR3 protein: CASSKDLRWDYGYTF

V gene: TRBV27
clone size: .
J gene: TRBJ2-1
CDR3 protein: CASSLGDRTGRREQFF

V gene: TRBV4-1
clone size: .
J gene: TRBJ1-6
CDR3 protein: CASSVTGSYNSPLHF

V gene: TRBV9
clone size: once
J gene: TRBJ2-1
CDR3 protein: CASSVGVAGTYNEQFF

V gene: TRBV30
clone size: .
J gene: TRBJ1-6
CDR3 protein: CAGDSGGSPLHF

V gene: TRBV21-1
clone size: .
J gene: TRBJ2-2
CDR3 protein: CVLYWDKDTGELFF

V gene: TRBV5-4
clone size: .
J gene: TRBJ2-1
CDR3 protein: CATYPGTSGTSYNEQFF

V gene: TRBV15
clone size: once
J gene: TRBJ1-1
CDR3 protein: CATSRDVVFMNTEAFF

V gene: TRBV28
clone size: .
J gene: TRBJ1-2
CDR3 protein: CASSGGSRFLNYGYTF

V gene: TRBV7-9
clone size: .
J gene: TRBJ2-7
CDR3 protein: CASSKPGPVHEQYF

V gene: TRBV2
clone size: once
J gene: TRBJ2-7
CDR3 protein: CASSERQGAREQYF

V gene: TRBV6-5
clone size: .
J gene: TRBJ1-6
CDR3 protein: CASRVHSGSPLHF

V gene: TRBV5-8
clone size: .
J gene: TRBJ2-4
CDR3 protein: CASSEGNGNIQYF

V gene: TRBV25-1
clone size: .
J gene: TRBJ2-7
CDR3 protein: CASSVAGTSYEQYF

V gene: TRBV2
clone size: .
J gene: TRBJ1-4
CDR3 protein: CASSEQGDEKLFF

V gene: TRBV30
clone size: .
J gene: TRBJ1-2
CDR3 protein: CAWRLGAYGYTF

V gene: TRBV7-9
clone size: many
J gene: TRBJ1-2
CDR3 protein: CASSSGGAGASRGYTF

V gene: TRBV5-1
clone size: .
J gene: TRBJ2-6
CDR3 protein: CASSGMLGSSGANVLTF

V gene: TRBV7-8
clone size: .
J gene: TRBJ2-6
CDR3 protein: CASSLARTAPSGANVLTF

V gene: TRBV6-5
clone size: .
J gene: TRBJ1-2
CDR3 protein: CASSYSGAGGDYGYTF

V gene: TRBV2
clone size: .
J gene: TRBJ2-1
CDR3 protein: CASSDGTGGVNEQFF

V gene: TRBV7-8
clone size: once
J gene: TRBJ2-1
CDR3 protein: CASSATPDWGFHEQFF

V gene: TRBV4-1
clone size: .
J gene: TRBJ2-1
CDR3 protein: CASSQGEGRSYNEQFF

V gene: TRBV7-9
clone size: .
J gene: TRBJ2-7
CDR3 protein: CASSSGVWEPEQYF